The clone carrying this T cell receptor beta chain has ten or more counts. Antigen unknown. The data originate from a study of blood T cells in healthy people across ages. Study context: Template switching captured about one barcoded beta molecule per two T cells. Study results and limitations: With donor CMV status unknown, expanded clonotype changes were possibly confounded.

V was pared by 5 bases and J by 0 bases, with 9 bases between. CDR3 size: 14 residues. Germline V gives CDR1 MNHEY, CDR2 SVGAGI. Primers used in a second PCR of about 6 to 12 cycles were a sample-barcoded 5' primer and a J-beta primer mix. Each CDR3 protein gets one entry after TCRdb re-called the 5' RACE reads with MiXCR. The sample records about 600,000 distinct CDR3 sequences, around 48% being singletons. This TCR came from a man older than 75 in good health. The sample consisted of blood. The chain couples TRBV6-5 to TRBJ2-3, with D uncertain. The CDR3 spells CASSMLLSTDTQYF. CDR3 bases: TGTGCCAGCAGTATGCTCCTGAGCACAGATACGCAGTATTTT.